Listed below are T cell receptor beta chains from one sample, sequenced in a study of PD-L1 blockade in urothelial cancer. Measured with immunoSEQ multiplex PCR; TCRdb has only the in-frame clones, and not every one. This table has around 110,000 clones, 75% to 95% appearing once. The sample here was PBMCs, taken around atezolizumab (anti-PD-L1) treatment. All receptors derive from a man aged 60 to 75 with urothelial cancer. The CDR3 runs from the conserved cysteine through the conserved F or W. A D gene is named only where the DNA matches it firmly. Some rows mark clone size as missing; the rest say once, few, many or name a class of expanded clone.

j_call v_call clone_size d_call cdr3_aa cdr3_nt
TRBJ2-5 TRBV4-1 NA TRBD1 CASSQTGGEETQYF TGCGCCAGCAGCCAGACAGGGGGCGAGGAGACCCAGTACTTC
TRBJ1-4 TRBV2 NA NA CASSYQGGGEKLFF TGTGCCAGCAGTTATCAGGGAGGTGGGGAAAAACTGTTTTTT
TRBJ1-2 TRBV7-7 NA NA CASSFLFYGYTF TGTGCCAGCAGCTTTCTCTTCTATGGCTACACCTTC
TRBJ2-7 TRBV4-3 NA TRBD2 CASSQDLLRTSGSYEQYF TGCGCCAGCAGCCAAGACCTTCTGAGGACTAGCGGGAGTTACGAGCAGTACTTC
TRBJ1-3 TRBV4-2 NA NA CASSQEYTWGNTIYF TGTGCCAGCAGCCAAGAATACACCTGGGGAAACACCATATATTTT
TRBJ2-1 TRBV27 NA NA CASSFKAASYNEQFF TGTGCCAGCAGTTTTAAAGCGGCCTCCTACAATGAGCAGTTCTTC
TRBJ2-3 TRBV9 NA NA CASSVGSVGTDTQYF TGTGCCAGCAGCGTAGGTAGCGTTGGCACAGATACGCAGTATTTT
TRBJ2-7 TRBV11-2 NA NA CASSLVAGEGVYEQYF TGTGCCAGCAGCTTAGTAGCAGGGGAGGGGGTCTACGAGCAGTACTTC
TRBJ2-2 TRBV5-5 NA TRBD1 CASRPTGGWDGELFF TGTGCCAGCAGACCGACAGGGGGCTGGGACGGGGAGCTGTTTTTT
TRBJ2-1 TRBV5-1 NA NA CASSPQSGGSYNEQFF TGCGCCAGCAGCCCCCAGTCAGGAGGATCCTACAATGAGCAGTTCTTC
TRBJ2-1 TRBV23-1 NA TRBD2 CASSQSARLAGCDNEQFF TGCGCCAGCAGTCAATCGGCCCGGCTAGCGGGATGCGACAATGAGCAGTTCTTC
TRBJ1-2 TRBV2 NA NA CASSPGPVYGYTF TGTGCCAGCAGTCCAGGGCCCGTCTATGGCTACACCTTC
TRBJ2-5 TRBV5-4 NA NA CASSTPSTGSETQYF TGTGCCAGCAGCACTCCATCTACAGGGAGTGAGACCCAGTACTTC
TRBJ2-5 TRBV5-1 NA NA CASSLGQTQETQYF TGCGCCAGCAGCTTGGGACAGACCCAAGAGACCCAGTACTTC
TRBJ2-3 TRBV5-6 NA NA CASSLGGAVSTDTQYF TGTGCCAGCAGCTTGGGTGGAGCGGTCAGCACAGATACGCAGTATTTT
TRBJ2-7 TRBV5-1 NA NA CASSSGQTYEQYF TGCGCCAGCAGCTCCGGACAGACCTACGAGCAGTACTTC
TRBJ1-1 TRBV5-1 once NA CASSLAGGATEAFF TGCGCCAGCAGCTTGGCCGGCGGCGCCACTGAAGCTTTCTTT
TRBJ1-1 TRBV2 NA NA CASSDYINTEAFF TGTGCCAGCAGTGATTACATCAACACTGAAGCTTTCTTT
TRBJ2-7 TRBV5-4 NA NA CASSLGGEREQYF TGTGCCAGCAGCTTGGGGGGGGAACGCGAGCAGTACTTC
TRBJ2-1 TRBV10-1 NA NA CASTIADSSYNEQFF TGCGCCAGCACAATAGCAGACAGCTCCTACAATGAGCAGTTCTTC
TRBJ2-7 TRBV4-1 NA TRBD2 CASSQLGLAGGGQYF TGCGCCAGCAGCCAACTGGGACTAGCCGGGGGGGGGCAGTACTTC
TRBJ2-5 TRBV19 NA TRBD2 CASSIEGGVETQYF TGTGCCAGTAGTATAGAGGGGGGGGTCGAGACCCAGTACTTC